Listed below are T cell receptor beta chains from one sample, sequenced in a study of identical twins. TCRdb re-derived calls from the 5' RACE reads in MiXCR, one entry per CDR3 protein. Among 310,000 or so distinct CDR3 sequences listed, nearly 9.5% were seen once. Another study also made use of these data, one on yellow fever vaccine responses in identical twins.

Sequencing used CD8+ T cells sorted from blood. These TCRs come from a woman between 18 and 29 years old in good health. Each CDR3 is given with its conserved first and last residue. A D gene is named only where the DNA matches it firmly. Clone size is given for some rows only: seen once, a few or many times, or a class if the clone is expanded.

d_call	v_call	j_call	cdr3_length	clone_size	cdr3_aa	cdr3_nt
.	TRBV24-1	TRBJ2-5	18	.	CATSYTAVGSWRQETQYF	TGTGCCACCAGTTATACCGCCGTGGGGTCGTGGAGACAAGAGACCCAGTACTTC
.	TRBV27	TRBJ2-3	12	few	CASSLPGDTQYF	TGTGCCAGCAGTTTACCAGGGGATACGCAGTATTTT
TRBD2	TRBV29-1	TRBJ2-2	16	many	CSVDGLAGSDTGELFF	TGCAGCGTTGATGGACTAGCGGGATCCGACACCGGGGAGCTGTTTTTT
TRBD2	TRBV7-6	TRBJ2-1	16	many	CASSLLLAGVNSEQFF	TGTGCCAGCAGCTTACTACTAGCGGGAGTTAATAGTGAGCAGTTCTTC
.	TRBV7-9	TRBJ2-7	13	.	CASSSGGQNEQYF	TGTGCCAGCAGCTCAGGTGGACAGAACGAGCAGTACTTC
.	TRBV6-5	TRBJ2-7	14	.	CASSYSLGAYEQYF	TGTGCCAGCAGTTACTCGCTGGGCGCCTACGAGCAGTACTTC
.	TRBV13	TRBJ2-1	13	few	CASSLTGSYEQFF	TGTGCCAGCAGCTTAACAGGGTCATATGAGCAGTTCTTC
.	TRBV7-9	TRBJ2-5	13	.	CASSGTRQETQYF	TGTGCCAGCAGCGGTACTAGACAAGAGACCCAGTACTTC
.	TRBV7-9	TRBJ2-5	13	few	CASSLILTETQYF	TGTGCCAGCAGCTTAATCCTGACGGAGACCCAGTACTTC
TRBD2	TRBV7-2	TRBJ2-3	16	few	CASSLFSGSGTDTQYF	TGTGCCAGCAGCTTATTTAGCGGGAGCGGCACAGATACGCAGTATTTT
.	TRBV20-1	TRBJ2-4	15	.	CSARRSTGDKNIQYF	TGCAGTGCTAGAAGGTCTACGGGAGACAAAAACATTCAGTACTTC
TRBD2	TRBV29-1	TRBJ2-1	15	.	CSVEGTSGYYNEQFF	TGCAGCGTTGAAGGGACTAGCGGGTACTACAATGAGCAGTTCTTC
.	TRBV4-1	TRBJ2-5	13	few	CASSPTGWETQYF	TGCGCCAGCAGCCCCACAGGGTGGGAGACCCAGTACTTC
.	TRBV29-1	TRBJ2-7	14	few	CSVEGEQGSYEQYF	TGCAGCGTTGAAGGAGAACAGGGCTCCTACGAGCAGTACTTC
.	TRBV28	TRBJ2-1	14	many	CASSFVQGGNEQFF	TGTGCCAGCAGTTTTGTCCAGGGGGGGAATGAGCAGTTCTTC
TRBD2	TRBV18	TRBJ2-5	16	few	CASSRPGLAGEETQYF	TGTGCCAGCTCACGACCGGGACTAGCGGGAGAAGAGACCCAGTACTTC
TRBD2	TRBV7-8	TRBJ2-3	15	.	CASSPGGGGADTQYF	TGTGCCAGCAGCCCGGGGGGGGGAGGCGCAGATACGCAGTATTTT
.	TRBV30	TRBJ2-3	15	.	CAWSVKVTSTDTQYF	TGTGCCTGGAGTGTAAAGGTCACTAGCACAGATACGCAGTATTTT
.	TRBV11-2	TRBJ2-3	18	few	CASSLRGGTLPSTDTQYF	TGTGCCAGCAGCTTAAGGGGCGGGACCCTACCTAGCACAGATACGCAGTATTTT
TRBD1	TRBV29-1	TRBJ2-7	17	few	CSVEDPWGNQGAYEQYF	TGCAGCGTTGAAGACCCCTGGGGGAACCAGGGGGCGTACGAGCAGTACTTC
.	TRBV5-1	TRBJ1-1	16	many	CASAGDNRWDNTEAFF	TGCGCCAGCGCCGGGGACAACCGATGGGACAACACTGAAGCTTTCTTT
TRBD1	TRBV6-2/TRBV6-3	TRBJ2-5	15	few	CASIIGTGLQETQYF	TGTGCCAGCATAATAGGGACAGGGTTACAAGAGACCCAGTACTTC
TRBD2	TRBV29-1	TRBJ2-5	12	many	CSAATSGETQYF	TGCAGCGCCGCCACTAGCGGAGAGACCCAGTACTTC
TRBD1	TRBV29-1	TRBJ2-1	16	many	CSAGGQGSLASNEQFF	TGCAGCGCAGGCGGACAGGGGAGTTTGGCCAGCAATGAGCAGTTCTTC
TRBD1	TRBV4-3	TRBJ2-7	16	many	CASSHPGQGLPYEQYF	TGCGCCAGCAGCCACCCGGGACAGGGACTACCCTACGAGCAGTACTTC
.	TRBV19	TRBJ2-1	15	.	CASSIGPSSYNEQFF	TGTGCCAGTAGTATCGGGCCGAGCTCCTACAATGAGCAGTTCTTC
.	TRBV27	TRBJ2-1	14	many	CASSLGGTVNEQFF	TGTGCCAGCAGTTTAGGCGGGACTGTCAATGAGCAGTTCTTC
TRBD1	TRBV12-3/TRBV12-4	TRBJ2-1	15	many	CASILGTGKVNEQFF	TGTGCCAGCATCCTAGGGACAGGGAAAGTCAATGAGCAGTTCTTC
.	TRBV20-1	TRBJ2-3	14	.	CSARAAGRTDTQYF	TGCAGTGCTAGAGCAGCCGGGCGCACAGATACGCAGTATTTT
TRBD2	TRBV4-3	TRBJ2-7	17	.	CASSQDRWLAGAWEQYF	TGCGCCAGCAGCCAAGATCGATGGCTAGCGGGAGCGTGGGAGCAGTACTTC
.	TRBV19	TRBJ2-2	15	.	CASSISLSLTGELFF	TGTGCCAGTAGTATATCTCTAAGCCTCACCGGGGAGCTGTTTTTT
TRBD1	TRBV10-3	TRBJ2-7	13	many	CAIRAPGGVEQYF	TGTGCCATCAGAGCTCCAGGGGGCGTCGAGCAGTACTTC
TRBD2	TRBV11-1	TRBJ2-3	18	many	CASSRWESGRAPTDTQYF	TGTGCCAGCAGCCGTTGGGAGAGCGGGAGGGCCCCAACAGATACGCAGTATTTT
.	TRBV7-2	TRBJ1-5	14	.	CASSSQEGFQPQHF	TGTGCCAGCAGCTCACAGGAGGGGTTTCAGCCCCAGCATTTT
.	TRBV7-9	TRBJ2-7	13	many	CASSPRVTYEQYF	TGTGCCAGCAGCCCTCGGGTCACCTACGAGCAGTACTTC
TRBD2	TRBV30	TRBJ2-1	14	many	CAWTTGLAGGEQFF	TGTGCCTGGACAACGGGACTAGCGGGAGGTGAGCAGTTCTTC
.	TRBV7-9	TRBJ2-7	15	few	CASSPYWRDSYEQYF	TGTGCCAGCAGCCCCTATTGGAGGGACTCCTACGAGCAGTACTTC
TRBD2	TRBV5-1	TRBJ2-7	16	few	CASSLGTSGTTYEQYF	TGCGCCAGCAGCTTGGGGACTAGCGGGACTACCTACGAGCAGTACTTC
TRBD2	TRBV5-1	TRBJ2-1	18	many	CASSLAGGGFSSYNEQFF	TGCGCCAGCAGCTTGGCGGGGGGGGGTTTCAGCTCCTACAATGAGCAGTTCTTC
.	TRBV4-3	TRBJ2-7	15	.	CASSQIAVNGYEQYF	TGCGCCAGCAGCCAGATAGCGGTGAACGGCTACGAGCAGTACTTC
.	TRBV4-2	TRBJ1-5	14	many	CASSQDLYNQPQHF	TGTGCCAGCAGCCAAGATTTGTACAATCAGCCCCAGCATTTT
.	TRBV15	TRBJ2-3	15	many	CATSRVIPSTDTQYF	TGTGCCACCAGCAGAGTCATCCCGAGCACAGATACGCAGTATTTT
.	TRBV9	TRBJ2-3	17	.	CASSGDKRTPSTDTQYF	TGTGCCAGCAGCGGCGACAAGCGGACCCCTAGCACAGATACGCAGTATTTT
TRBD1	TRBV5-1	TRBJ1-1	15	many	CASSLLRQGGTEAFF	TGCGCCAGCAGCTTACTGCGACAGGGAGGGACTGAAGCTTTCTTT
.	TRBV10-3	TRBJ2-5	13	many	CAISELGMETQYF	TGTGCCATCAGTGAGCTGGGGATGGAGACCCAGTACTTC